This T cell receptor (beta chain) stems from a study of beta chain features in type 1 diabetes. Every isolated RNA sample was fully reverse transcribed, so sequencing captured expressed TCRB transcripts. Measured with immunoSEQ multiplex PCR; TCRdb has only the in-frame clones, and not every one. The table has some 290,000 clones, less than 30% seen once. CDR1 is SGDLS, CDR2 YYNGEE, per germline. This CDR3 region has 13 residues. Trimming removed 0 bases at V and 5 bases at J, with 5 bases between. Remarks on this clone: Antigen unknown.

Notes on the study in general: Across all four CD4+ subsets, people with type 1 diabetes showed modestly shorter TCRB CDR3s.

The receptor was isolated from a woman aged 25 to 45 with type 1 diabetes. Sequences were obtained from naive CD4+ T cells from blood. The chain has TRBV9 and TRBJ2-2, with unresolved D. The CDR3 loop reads CASSVVGTGELFF. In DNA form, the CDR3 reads TGTGCCAGCAGCGTAGTCGGGACCGGGGAGCTGTTTTTT.